The TCR beta chain under discussion was sequenced for a study of beta chain features in type 1 diabetes. Study-level findings and limits: The naive, central memory and Treg TCRB repertoires showed an apparent similarity that was greater among patients than among healthy donors. A PCR bias possibly favoring shorter templates would apply equally to patients and controls. For type 1 diabetes patients, VDJ junctions showed fewer insertions and more deletions. All four CD4+ subsets from Type 1 diabetes patients carried moderately but significantly shorter TCRB CDR3s.

Expressed TCRB transcripts got sequenced, as all isolated RNA was reverse transcribed. The data were produced by immunoSEQ multiplex PCR, yet TCRdb's version contains in-frame clones alone and is incomplete. The data hold fewer than 400,000 clones, with 8% observed a single time. Notes on this clone: Its antigen remains unidentified.

The V gene end was trimmed by 2 bases and the J gene end by 12 bases; junction bases not matched to a gene: 7. The CDR3 is 14 residues long. The V gene's germline CDR1 is SGHTA and CDR2 FQGNSA. The material sequenced was central memory CD4+ T cells from blood. The rearrangement joins TRBV7-2 to TRBJ1-1, with 12 bases lining up with TRBD1. The receptor was isolated from a woman in her late teens or twenties in good health. The CDR3 DNA sequence: TGTGCCAGCAGCTTATCCGGGACAGGGGGCGCTTCTTTCTTT. Its protein product is CASSLSGTGGASFF.